This T cell receptor beta chain was captured by sequencing in a study of blood T cell repertoires in COVID-19. Study as a whole: PBMCs, B-cell-depleted T cells, or T cells were the source of the cDNA or gDNA that made up the material.

The CDR3 has 13 amino acids. Germline V gives CDR1 MNHEY, CDR2 SMNVEV (reference sequence). V gave up 8 bases and J gave up 9 bases, with 17 bases separating them. In the original processing: It was from reference gene primer amplification that nucleated cell counts were estimated. TCRdb's copy holds only in-frame clones and misses some; the assay was immunoSEQ multiplex PCR. V, J and clone size are those of that table, while D and trimming were read from the DNA. The sample lists about 200,000 clones; roughly 90% were seen once. In terms of age and location, participants ranged from about 18 to 95 years and lived in fewer than 30 US areas. Participants reported their clinical history, and cohort assignment relied on those reports.

This chain connects TRBV27 to TRBJ2-1, with D unclear. This TCR was recovered from a woman aged 18-29 years who had recovered from COVID-19. Sequenced material: PBMCs or T cells enriched from blood (not recorded which). CDR3 residues: CASYSFGAIEQFF. The CDR3 coding sequence is TGTGCCAGCTATTCATTTGGAGCGATTGAGCAGTTCTTC.